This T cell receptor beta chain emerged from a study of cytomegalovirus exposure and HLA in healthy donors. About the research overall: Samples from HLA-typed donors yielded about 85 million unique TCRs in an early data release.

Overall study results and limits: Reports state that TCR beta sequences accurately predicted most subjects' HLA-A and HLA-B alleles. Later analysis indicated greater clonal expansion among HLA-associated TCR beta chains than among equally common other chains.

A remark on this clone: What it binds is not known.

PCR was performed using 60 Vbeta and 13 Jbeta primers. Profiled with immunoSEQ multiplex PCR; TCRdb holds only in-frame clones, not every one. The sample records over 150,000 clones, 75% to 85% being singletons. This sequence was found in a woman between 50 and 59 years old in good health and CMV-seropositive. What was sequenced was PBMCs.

In DNA, the CDR3 is TGTGCCAGCAGCCCCGGGGGGACCCAGTACTTC. This sequence encodes CASSPGGTQYF. The J gene is TRBJ2-5, the V gene TRBV9; D is possibly TRBD2 (6 bases). Germline CDR1 and CDR2: SGDLS and YYNGEE. This CDR3 region has 11 residues. V was cut by 4 bases and J by 7 bases, with 8 bases left in between.